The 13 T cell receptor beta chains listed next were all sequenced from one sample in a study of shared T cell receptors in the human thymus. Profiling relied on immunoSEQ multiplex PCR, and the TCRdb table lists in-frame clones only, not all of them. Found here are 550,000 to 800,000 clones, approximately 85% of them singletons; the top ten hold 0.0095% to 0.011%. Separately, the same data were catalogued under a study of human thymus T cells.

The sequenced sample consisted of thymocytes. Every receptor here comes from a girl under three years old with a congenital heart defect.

In nucleotides, the CDR3 is TGTGCCAGCAGCTCTTGGGAGGGGGATGGCTACACCTTC. The encoded protein is CASSSWEGDGYTF. J is TRBJ1-2 and V is TRBV28; TRBD1 might be the D (6 bases). V gave up 6 bases and J gave up 6 bases, with 14 bases separating them. Germline CDR1 is MDHEN and CDR2 is SYDVKM. This CDR3 is built from 13 residues.

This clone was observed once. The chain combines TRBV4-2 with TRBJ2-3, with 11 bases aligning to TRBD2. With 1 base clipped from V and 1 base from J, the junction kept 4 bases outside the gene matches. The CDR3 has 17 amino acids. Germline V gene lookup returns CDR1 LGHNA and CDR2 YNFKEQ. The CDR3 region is CASSQAISGGGTDTQYF. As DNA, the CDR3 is TGTGCCAGCAGCCAAGCCATTAGCGGGGGGGGCACAGATACGCAGTATTTT.

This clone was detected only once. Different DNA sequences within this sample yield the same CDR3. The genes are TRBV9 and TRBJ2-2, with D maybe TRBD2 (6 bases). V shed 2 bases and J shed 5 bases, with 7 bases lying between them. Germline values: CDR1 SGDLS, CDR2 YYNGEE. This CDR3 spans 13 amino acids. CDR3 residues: CASSVRGTGELFF. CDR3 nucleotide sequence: TGTGCCAGCAGCGTGCGGGGTACCGGGGAGCTGTTTTTT.

The DNA for the CDR3 is TGTGCCACCAACAGGGTCCCTTCCGGGGAGCTGTTTTTT. Residues: CATNRVPSGELFF. The chain employs TRBV6-5 and TRBJ2-2, with D possibly TRBD1 on 6 matching bases. Trimming cost V 10 bases and J 6 bases, with 15 bases left between them. The germline gives CDR1 MNHEY, CDR2 SVGAGI. CDR3 length equals 13 residues.

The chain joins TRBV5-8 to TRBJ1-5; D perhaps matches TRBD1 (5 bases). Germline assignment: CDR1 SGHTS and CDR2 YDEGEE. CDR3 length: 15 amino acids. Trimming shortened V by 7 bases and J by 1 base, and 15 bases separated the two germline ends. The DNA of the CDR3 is TGTGCCAGCCTAGCGAGAGGGGCAAGCAATCAGCCCCAGCATTTT. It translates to CASLARGASNQPQHF.

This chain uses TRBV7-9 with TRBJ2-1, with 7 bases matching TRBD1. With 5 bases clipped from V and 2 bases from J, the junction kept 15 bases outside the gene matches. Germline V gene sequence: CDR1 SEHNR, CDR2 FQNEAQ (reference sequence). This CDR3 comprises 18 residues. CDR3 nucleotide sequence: TGTGCCAGCAGCAGGCGGACAGGTATCAACATTCCCTACAATGAGCAGTTCTTC. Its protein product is CASSRRTGINIPYNEQFF. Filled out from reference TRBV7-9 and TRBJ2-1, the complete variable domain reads DTGVSQNPRHKITKRGQNVTFRCDPISEHNRLYWYRQTLGQGPEFLTYFQNEAQLEKSRLLSDRFSAERPKGSFSTLEIQRTEQGDSAMYLCASSRRTGINIPYNEQFFGPGTRLTVL.

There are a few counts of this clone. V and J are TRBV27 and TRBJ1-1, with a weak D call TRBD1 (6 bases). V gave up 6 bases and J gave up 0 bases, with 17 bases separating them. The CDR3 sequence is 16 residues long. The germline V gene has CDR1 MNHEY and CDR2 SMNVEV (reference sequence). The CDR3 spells CASSKLLEGVNTEAFF. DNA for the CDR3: TGTGCCAGCAGCAAATTACTAGAGGGGGTGAACACTGAAGCTTTCTTT.

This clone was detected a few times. CDR3 coding DNA: TGTGCCAGCAGACGACAGGGGTGTTCCTACGAGCAGTACTTC. It codes for CASRRQGCSYEQYF. V is TRBV6-5 and J is TRBJ2-7; TRBD1 agrees at 8 bases. CDR3 length: 14 residues. Losses at the gene ends were 6 bases for V and 1 base for J; bases not matched to a gene: 5. The V gene's germline CDR1 is MNHEY and CDR2 SVGAGI.

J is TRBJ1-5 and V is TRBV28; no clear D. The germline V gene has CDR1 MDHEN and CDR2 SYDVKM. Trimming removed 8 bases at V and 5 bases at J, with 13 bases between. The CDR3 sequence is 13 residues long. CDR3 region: CASQQTVDQPQHF. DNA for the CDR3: TGTGCCAGCCAACAAACAGTCGATCAGCCCCAGCATTTT.

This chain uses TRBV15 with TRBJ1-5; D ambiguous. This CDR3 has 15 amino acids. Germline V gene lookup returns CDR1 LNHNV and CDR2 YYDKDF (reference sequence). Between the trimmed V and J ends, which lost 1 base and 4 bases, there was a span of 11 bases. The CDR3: CATSRAQRENQPQHF. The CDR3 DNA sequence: TGTGCCACCAGCAGAGCTCAACGAGAAAATCAGCCCCAGCATTTT.

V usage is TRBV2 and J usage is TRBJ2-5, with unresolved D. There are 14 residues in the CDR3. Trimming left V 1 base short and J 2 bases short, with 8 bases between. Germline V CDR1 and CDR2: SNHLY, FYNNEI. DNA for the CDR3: TGTGCCAGCAGTGAAGGGGCAGATCAAGAGACCCAGTACTTC. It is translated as CASSEGADQETQYF.

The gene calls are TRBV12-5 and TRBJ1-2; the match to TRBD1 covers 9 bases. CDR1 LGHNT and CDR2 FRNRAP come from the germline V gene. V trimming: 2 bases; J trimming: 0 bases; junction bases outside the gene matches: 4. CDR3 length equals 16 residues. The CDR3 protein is CASGLPRDRANYGYTF. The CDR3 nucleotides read TGTGCTAGTGGTTTGCCCAGGGACAGGGCTAACTATGGCTACACCTTC. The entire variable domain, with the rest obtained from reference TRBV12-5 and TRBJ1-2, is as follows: DARVTQTPRHKVTEMGQEVTMRCQPILGHNTVFWYRQTMMQGLELLAYFRNRAPLDDSGMPKDRFSAEMPDATLATLKIQPSEPRDSAVYFCASGLPRDRANYGYTFGSGTRLTVV.

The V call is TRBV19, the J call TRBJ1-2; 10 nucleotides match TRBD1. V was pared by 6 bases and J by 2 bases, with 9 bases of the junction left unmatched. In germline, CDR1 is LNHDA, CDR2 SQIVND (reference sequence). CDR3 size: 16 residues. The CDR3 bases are TGTGCCAGTAGGGAGGACAGGGGGATACGAAACTATGGCTACACCTTC. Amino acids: CASREDRGIRNYGYTF.